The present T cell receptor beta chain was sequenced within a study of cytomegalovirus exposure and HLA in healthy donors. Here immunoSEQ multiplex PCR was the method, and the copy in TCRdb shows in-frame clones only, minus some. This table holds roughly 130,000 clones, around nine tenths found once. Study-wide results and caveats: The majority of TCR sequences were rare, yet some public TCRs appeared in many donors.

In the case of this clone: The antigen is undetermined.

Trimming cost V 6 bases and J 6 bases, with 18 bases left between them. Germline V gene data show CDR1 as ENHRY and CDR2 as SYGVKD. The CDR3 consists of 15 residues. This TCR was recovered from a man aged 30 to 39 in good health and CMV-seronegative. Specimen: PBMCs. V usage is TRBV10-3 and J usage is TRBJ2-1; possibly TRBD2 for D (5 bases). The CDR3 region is CAISTLSAPSNEQFF. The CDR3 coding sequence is TGTGCCATCAGCACTCTTAGCGCCCCCTCCAATGAGCAGTTCTTC.